What follows describes a single T cell receptor beta chain. These data come from a study of blood T cell repertoires in COVID-19. Background on the study: Whether acute or convalescent, the COVID-19 samples came from the United States, Italy and Spain. From T cells, B-cell-depleted T cells, or PBMCs came the material, which was cDNA or gDNA.

This CDR3 is built from 16 residues. Germline V lookup: CDR1 LNHNV, CDR2 YYDKDF (reference sequence). V lost 0 bases to trimming and J lost 2 bases; unmatched junction nucleotides: 4. The authors' processing: Amplification from reference gene primers served as the basis for estimated nucleated cell counts. This table comes from immunoSEQ multiplex PCR, and its TCRdb copy is limited to in-frame clones, with some not included. The V and J calls and clone size were taken over from that table, and D and trimming were inferred from the DNA. Of hundreds of thousands of clones in the sample, 85% were seen once.

Sequenced: peripheral blood. The rearrangement links TRBV15 to TRBJ1-2; 9 bases map to TRBD1. This TCR came from a woman aged 18-30 years with acute or convalescent COVID-19. The CDR3 protein is CATSRDRTGGNYGYTF. In DNA, the CDR3 is TGTGCCACCAGCAGAGATCGTACAGGGGGCAACTATGGCTACACCTTC. Full variable domain (missing parts from reference TRBV15 and TRBJ1-2): DAMVIQNPRYQVTQFGKPVTLSCSQTLNHNVMYWYQQKSSQAPKLLFHYYDKDFNNEADTPDNFQSRRPNTSFCFLDIRSPGLGDTAMYLCATSRDRTGGNYGYTFGSGTRLTVV.